One sample yielded the 22 T cell receptor beta chains listed below, sequenced in a study of cytomegalovirus exposure and HLA in healthy donors. PCR amplification relied on 60 Vbeta primers (plus 13 Jbeta primers). Profiled with immunoSEQ multiplex PCR; TCRdb holds only in-frame clones, not every one. The sample lists under 45,000 clones; approximately 60% were seen once. The sequencing sample was made of PBMCs. The receptor source for this set is a human donor in good health.

The chain uses TRBV6-1 and TRBJ2-5; the D gene is possibly TRBD1 (5 bases). The CDR3 length is 14 residues. V was shortened by 6 bases and J by 5 bases, with 16 bases between the two germline ends. Germline V lookup: CDR1 MNHNS, CDR2 SASEGT. Written as DNA, the CDR3 is TGTGCCAGCAGCAGACGCCAGGGTTACGAGACCCAGTACTTC. It translates to CASSRRQGYETQYF.

This clone was found a few times. J is TRBJ1-1 and V is TRBV5-1, with D hard to call. There are 14 residues in the CDR3. CDR1 is SGHRS, CDR2 YFSETQ, per germline. V was shortened by 0 bases and J by 0 bases, with 6 bases between the two germline ends. CDR3 nucleotide sequence: TGCGCCAGCAGCTTGGATCCCGTGAACACTGAAGCTTTCTTT. Translating it yields CASSLDPVNTEAFF.

This clone was found once. V and J are TRBV10-3 and TRBJ2-2; TRBD1 is a possible D gene (6 bases). Deletions cut 8 bases from V and 1 base from J, with 14 bases between. There are 15 residues in the CDR3. From germline, CDR1 is ENHRY and CDR2 SYGVKD. DNA for the CDR3: TGTGCCATCGCGGCCGGGACACAGAACACCGGGGAGCTGTTTTTT. The encoded protein is CAIAAGTQNTGELFF.

V usage is TRBV5-1 and J usage is TRBJ1-1; D may be TRBD1 (5 bases). Germline V CDR1 and CDR2: SGHRS, YFSETQ. V lost 4 bases, J lost 7 bases, and 20 bases lay in between. The CDR3 extends over 15 amino acids. CDR3 residues: CASSPQTANSYEAFF. CDR3 DNA: TGCGCCAGCAGCCCTCAGACAGCCAACTCCTATGAAGCTTTCTTT. The full variable domain, with the rest looked up from reference TRBV5-1 and TRBJ1-1, is KAGVTQTPRYLIKTRGQQVTLSCSPISGHRSVSWYQQTPGQGLQFLFEYFSETQRNKGNFPGRFSGRQFSNSRSEMNVSTLELGDSALYLCASSPQTANSYEAFFGQGTRLTVV.

The V call is TRBV6-5, the J call TRBJ2-7; D may be TRBD2 (6 bases). Deletions cut 2 bases from V and 3 bases from J, with 17 bases between. This CDR3 spans 16 amino acids. Germline V gene lookup returns CDR1 MNHEY and CDR2 SVGAGI. CDR3 residues: CASSYRGVAGVYEQYF. CDR3 nucleotides: TGTGCCAGCAGTTACCGCGGGGTTGCAGGCGTCTACGAGCAGTACTTC.

This CDR3 is CASSQEYGVPYNEQFF. The CDR3 DNA follows: TGCGCCAGCAGCCAAGAGTACGGGGTTCCTTACAATGAGCAGTTCTTC. The V call is TRBV4-3, the J call TRBJ2-1, with D possibly TRBD2 on 5 matching bases. Germline V lookup: CDR1 LGHNA, CDR2 YSLEER. Trimming cost V 0 bases and J 4 bases, with 13 bases left between them. This CDR3 spans 16 amino acids.

This chain connects TRBV19 to TRBJ1-5; no reliable D call. Trimming took 2 bases from V and 2 from J, leaving 4 bases between them. Germline CDR1 and CDR2: LNHDA and SQIVND (reference sequence). This CDR3 comprises 13 residues. In DNA, the CDR3 is TGTGCCAGTAGTATAAAGCGCAATCAGCCCCAGCATTTT. Its translation is CASSIKRNQPQHF.

This clone has more than one count but fewer than ten. The gene calls are TRBV5-1 and TRBJ2-7; a possible D gene is TRBD2 (5 bases). Trimming left V 5 bases short and J 2 bases short, with 20 bases between. This CDR3 comprises 16 residues. Germline loops: CDR1 SGHRS, CDR2 YFSETQ. In DNA, the CDR3 is TGCGCCAGCAGACGGTTTACGGGAACCCCAACCTACGAGCAGTACTTC. It is translated as CASRRFTGTPTYEQYF.

This clone has only a few counts. In nucleotides, the CDR3 is TGCGCCAGCAGCTCTCCGGGACAGACCTACGAGCAGTACTTC. As protein: CASSSPGQTYEQYF. The V gene is TRBV5-1, the J gene TRBJ2-7; 7 bases fit TRBD1. CDR1 and CDR2 from the germline V gene are SGHRS and YFSETQ. CDR3 length: 14 residues. V dropped 3 bases and J dropped 2; count of bases not matched to a gene: 5.

This clone was seen only once. The genes are TRBV5-1 and TRBJ2-5; D ambiguous. V lost 0 bases, J lost 4 bases, and 4 bases lay in between. This CDR3 comprises 12 residues. From germline, CDR1 is SGHRS and CDR2 YFSETQ. The CDR3 DNA follows: TGCGCCAGCAGCTTGGATAGAGAGACCCAGTACTTC. Its protein product is CASSLDRETQYF.

The chain links TRBV7-2 to TRBJ1-2, with D maybe TRBD1 (5 bases). This CDR3 is built from 13 residues. Looked up from germline, CDR1 is SGHTA and CDR2 is FQGNSA. The V and J ends lost 7 bases and 1 base respectively, with 10 bases between them. CDR3 region: CASTTGGNYGYTF. In DNA form, the CDR3 reads TGTGCCAGCACCACGGGGGGTAACTATGGCTACACCTTC.

The V call is TRBV7-9, the J call TRBJ1-2; TRBD1 aligns across 7 bases. The CDR3 consists of 14 residues. After removal of 5 bases from V and 8 bases from J, the junction contained 11 bases not matched to a gene. From germline, CDR1 is SEHNR and CDR2 FQNEAQ (reference sequence). The CDR3 coding sequence is TGTGCCAGCAGCCCCGGTCCAGGACAGGCGGGCTACACCTTC. As protein: CASSPGPGQAGYTF.

The V call is TRBV7-2, the J call TRBJ2-1; TRBD2 aligns across 11 bases. This CDR3 has 16 residues. Germline V gives CDR1 SGHTA, CDR2 FQGNSA. The V and J ends lost 3 bases and 6 bases, in that order; junction bases with no gene match: 7. CDR3 in amino acids: CASSFEGTSGSNEQFF. CDR3 in DNA: TGTGCCAGCAGCTTTGAAGGGACTAGCGGCTCCAATGAGCAGTTCTTC. The full variable domain, its missing parts supplied by reference TRBV7-2 and TRBJ2-1, is GAGVSQSPSNKVTEKGKDVELRCDPISGHTALYWYRQSLGQGLEFLIYFQGNSAPDKSGLPSDRFSAERTGGSVSTLTIQRTQQEDSAVYLCASSFEGTSGSNEQFFGPGTRLTVL.

This clone appeared a single time. V usage is TRBV15 and J usage is TRBJ1-5; D remains ambiguous. The CDR3 is 13 amino acids. CDR1 and CDR2 from the germline V gene are LNHNV and YYDKDF (reference sequence). Trimming stripped 5 bases from V and 4 bases from J, with 9 bases between. The CDR3 DNA sequence: TGTGCCACCAGCTTCCAGGTAAATCAGCCCCAGCATTTT. Residues: CATSFQVNQPQHF.

This rearrangement joins TRBV6-5 to TRBJ2-5, with a weak D call TRBD2 (6 bases). Between the trimmed V and J ends, which lost 10 bases and 5 bases, there was a span of 17 bases. The CDR3 contains 13 residues. Germline V gives CDR1 MNHEY, CDR2 SVGAGI. CDR3 sequence: CATSGGWLETQYF. CDR3 sequence (DNA): TGTGCCACCTCTGGGGGGTGGTTGGAGACCCAGTACTTC.

A remark on this clone: Sequence at one end of the junction differs from germline and may be a read error. The chain is built from TRBV10-3 and TRBJ2-1; TRBD2 matches at 7 bases. CDR1 is ENHRY and CDR2 is SYGVKD in the germline V gene. The CDR3 runs to 12 residues. This chain's CDR3 is CANRRGNNEQFF. The CDR3 DNA reads TGCGCCAATCGGCGGGGGAACAATGAGCAGTTCTTC.

The chain combines TRBV10-3 with TRBJ2-3; TRBD2 matches 15 bases. Unmatched junction bases numbered 1, after V lost 4 bases and J lost 5 bases. CDR3 length equals 15 residues. Germline loops: CDR1 ENHRY, CDR2 SYGVKD. The CDR3 DNA is TGTGCCATCAGTGGGACTAGCGGGGGGGGAGATACGCAGTATTTT. Its translation is CAISGTSGGGDTQYF.

The rearrangement links TRBV4-3 to TRBJ1-2; D uncertain. With 1 base removed from V and 4 bases from J, the gap between germline ends came to 19 bases. Germline V gene data show CDR1 as LGHNA and CDR2 as YSLEER. There are 17 residues in the CDR3. CDR3: CASSQGSRSVVGYGYTF. CDR3 DNA: TGCGCCAGCAGCCAAGGCTCGAGGTCTGTCGTCGGCTATGGCTACACCTTC.

V and J are TRBV2 and TRBJ2-7, with no clear D. This CDR3 has 11 residues. Germline V CDR1 and CDR2: SNHLY, FYNNEI. The V and J ends lost 5 bases and 7 bases respectively, with 9 bases between them. CDR3 sequence: CASSHGWEQYF. CDR3 nucleotide sequence: TGTGCCAGCAGTCACGGTTGGGAGCAGTACTTC.

J is TRBJ1-6 and V is TRBV4-3; D not certain. CDR1 and CDR2 from the germline V gene are LGHNA and YSLEER. V lost 8 bases, J lost 4 bases, and 12 bases lay in between. CDR3 size: 14 residues. The CDR3 loop is CASGPAGYNSPLHF. The DNA of the CDR3 is TGCGCCAGCGGCCCAGCAGGATATAATTCACCCCTCCACTTT.

V is TRBV9 and J is TRBJ2-1; 9 bases match TRBD2. CDR1 and CDR2 (germline): SGDLS, YYNGEE. The V gene end was trimmed by 0 bases and the J gene end by 13 bases; junction bases not matched to a gene: 14. This CDR3 is 16 amino acids long. The CDR3 bases are TGTGCCAGCAGCGTAGTGGGGCGGGGGGGCCCGACTCGTCAGTTCTTC. Translated: CASSVVGRGGPTRQFF.

This chain joins TRBV16 and TRBJ1-5; D unresolved. The V gene lost 3 bases and the J gene lost 8 bases, with 11 bases spanning the gap. The CDR3 totals 13 residues. From germline, CDR1 is KGHSY and CDR2 FQNENV. Here the CDR3 DNA reads TGTGCCAGCAGCCAGTTTTCCGGTGAGCCCCAGCATTTT. It codes for CASSQFSGEPQHF.